This T cell receptor (beta chain) was captured in a study of blood T cell repertoires in COVID-19. The overall study: From T cells, B-cell-depleted T cells, or PBMCs came the material, which was cDNA or gDNA.

The repertoire was sequenced with immunoSEQ multiplex PCR; TCRdb's copy has only in-frame clones and lacks some. The sample has 260,000 or so clones, 82% seen once; the top ten hold about 4.8%. There are a few counts of this clone. Germline values: CDR1 SGHRS, CDR2 YFSETQ. The CDR3 runs to 14 residues. V shed 8 bases and J 1 base; nucleotides not matched to a gene: 7. The chain uses TRBV5-1 and TRBJ2-7; 9 bases are shared with TRBD1. Sequencing was carried out using peripheral blood. This receptor was identified in a woman in her 70s with acute or convalescent COVID-19. CDR3 sequence (DNA): TGCGCCAGTCAAACCGGGACAGGGTCCTACGAGCAGTACTTC. This sequence encodes CASQTGTGSYEQYF.